This TCR beta chain was recovered during a study of cytomegalovirus exposure and HLA in healthy donors. Overall study context: A data release that came early held tens of millions of unique TCRs from HLA-typed donors.

A multiplex PCR was run with 60 Vbeta primers and 13 Jbeta primers. The repertoire was sequenced with immunoSEQ multiplex PCR; TCRdb's copy has only in-frame clones and lacks some. The table includes 200,000 to 250,000 clones, about 70% detected once. Regarding the study as a whole: Several of the most significant clusters appeared linked to common viral pathogens, based on a later analysis.

As concerns this clone: The antigen is unknown.

What was sequenced was PBMCs. This sequence was found in a woman aged 25-40 years in good health and CMV-seronegative.

For the CDR3, the DNA is TGTGCCAGCCGTTTGACAGCGGGAGTAACCTACAATGAGCAGTTCTTC. Protein product: CASRLTAGVTYNEQFF. This sequence joins TRBV6-4 and TRBJ2-1; 8 nucleotides agree with TRBD2. Per the germline V gene, CDR1 is MRHNA and CDR2 is SNTAGT. V dropped 8 bases and J dropped 2; count of bases not matched to a gene: 11. This CDR3 contains 16 residues.